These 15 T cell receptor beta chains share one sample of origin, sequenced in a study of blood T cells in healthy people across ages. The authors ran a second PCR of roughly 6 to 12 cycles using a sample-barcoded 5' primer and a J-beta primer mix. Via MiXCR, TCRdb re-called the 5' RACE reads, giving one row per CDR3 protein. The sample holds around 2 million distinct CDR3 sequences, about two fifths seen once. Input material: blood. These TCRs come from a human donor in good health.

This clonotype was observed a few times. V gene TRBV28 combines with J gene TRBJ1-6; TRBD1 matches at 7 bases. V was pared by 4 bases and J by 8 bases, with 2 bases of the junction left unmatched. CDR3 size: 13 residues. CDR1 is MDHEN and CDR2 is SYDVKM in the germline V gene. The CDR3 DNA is TGTGCCAGCAGTTATACAGGGGATTCACCCCTCCACTTT. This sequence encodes CASSYTGDSPLHF.

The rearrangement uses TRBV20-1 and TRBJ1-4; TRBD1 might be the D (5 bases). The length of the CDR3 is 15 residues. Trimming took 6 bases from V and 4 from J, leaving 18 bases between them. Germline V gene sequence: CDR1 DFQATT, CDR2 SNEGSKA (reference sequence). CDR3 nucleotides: TGCAGTGCCCCCAGATTTGGGGGGGGTAATGAAAAACTGTTTTTT. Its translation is CSAPRFGGGNEKLFF.

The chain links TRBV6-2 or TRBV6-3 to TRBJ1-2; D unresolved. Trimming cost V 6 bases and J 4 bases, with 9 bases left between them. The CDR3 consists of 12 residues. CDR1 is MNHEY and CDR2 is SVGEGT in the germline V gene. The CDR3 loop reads CASRHSFYGYTF. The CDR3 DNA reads TGTGCCAGCAGACATTCCTTCTATGGCTACACCTTC.

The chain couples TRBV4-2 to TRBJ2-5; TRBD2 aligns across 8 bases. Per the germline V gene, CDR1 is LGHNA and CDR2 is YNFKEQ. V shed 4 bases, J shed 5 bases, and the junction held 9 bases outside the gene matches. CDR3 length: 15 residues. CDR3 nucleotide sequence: TGTGCCAGCAGCCGGCTGGGACTAGGGTCTGAGACCCAGTACTTC. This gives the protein CASSRLGLGSETQYF.

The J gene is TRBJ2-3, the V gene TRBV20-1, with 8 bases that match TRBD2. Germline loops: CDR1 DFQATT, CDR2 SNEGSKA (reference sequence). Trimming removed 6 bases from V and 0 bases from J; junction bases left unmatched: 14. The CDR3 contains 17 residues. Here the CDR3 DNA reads TGCAGTGCCAAAGTCCACCGACTAGCGAATAGCACAGATACGCAGTATTTT. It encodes CSAKVHRLANSTDTQYF.

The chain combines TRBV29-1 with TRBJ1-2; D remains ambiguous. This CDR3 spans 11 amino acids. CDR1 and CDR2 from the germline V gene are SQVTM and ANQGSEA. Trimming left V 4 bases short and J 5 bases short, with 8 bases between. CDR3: CSVVDAYGYTF. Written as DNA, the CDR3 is TGCAGCGTTGTGGATGCATATGGCTACACCTTC.

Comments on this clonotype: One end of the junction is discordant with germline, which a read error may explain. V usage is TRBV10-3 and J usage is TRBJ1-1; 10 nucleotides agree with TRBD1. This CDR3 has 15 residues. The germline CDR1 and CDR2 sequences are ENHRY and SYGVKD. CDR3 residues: CAIGDRGGGNTEAFF. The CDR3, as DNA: TGTGCCATCGGGGACAGGGGCGGCGGGAACACTGAGGCTTTCTTT.

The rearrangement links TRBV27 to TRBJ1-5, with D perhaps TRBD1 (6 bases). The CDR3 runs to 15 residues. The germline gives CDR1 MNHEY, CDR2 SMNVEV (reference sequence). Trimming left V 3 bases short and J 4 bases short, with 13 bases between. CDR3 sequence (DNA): TGTGCCAGCAGTTTGTCATGGGGGGCGAATCAGCCCCAGCATTTT. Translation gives CASSLSWGANQPQHF.

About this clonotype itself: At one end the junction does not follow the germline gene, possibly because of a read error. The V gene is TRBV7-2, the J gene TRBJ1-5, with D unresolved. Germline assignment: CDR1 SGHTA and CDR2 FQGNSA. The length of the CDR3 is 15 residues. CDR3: CVSSLWIDKNQPQHF. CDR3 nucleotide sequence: TGTGTCAGCAGCTTATGGATTGACAAGAATCAGCCCCAGCATTTT.

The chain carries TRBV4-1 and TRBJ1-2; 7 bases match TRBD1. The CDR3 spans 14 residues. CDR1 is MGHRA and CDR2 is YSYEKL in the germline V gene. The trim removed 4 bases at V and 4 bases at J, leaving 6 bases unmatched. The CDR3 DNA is TGCGCCAGCAGCCCTCCCGGACAGGCCTATGGCTACACCTTC. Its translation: CASSPPGQAYGYTF.

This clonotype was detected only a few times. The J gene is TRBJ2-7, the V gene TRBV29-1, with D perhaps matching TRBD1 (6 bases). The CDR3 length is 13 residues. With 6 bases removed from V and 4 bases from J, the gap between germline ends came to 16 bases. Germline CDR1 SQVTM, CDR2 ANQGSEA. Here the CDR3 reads CSVAQGRLYEQYF. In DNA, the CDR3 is TGCAGCGTCGCCCAGGGGCGATTATACGAGCAGTACTTC.

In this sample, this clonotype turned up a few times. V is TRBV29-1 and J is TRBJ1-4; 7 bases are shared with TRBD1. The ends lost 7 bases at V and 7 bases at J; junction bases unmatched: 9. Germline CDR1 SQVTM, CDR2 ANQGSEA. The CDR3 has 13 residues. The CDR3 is CSAQRGPGEKLFF. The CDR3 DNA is TGCAGCGCCCAGAGGGGGCCCGGTGAAAAACTGTTTTTT.

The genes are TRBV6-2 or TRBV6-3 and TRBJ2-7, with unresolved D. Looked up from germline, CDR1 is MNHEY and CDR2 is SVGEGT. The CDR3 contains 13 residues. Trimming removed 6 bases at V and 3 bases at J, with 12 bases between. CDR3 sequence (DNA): TGTGCCAGCAGAAACACCTGGAACTACGAGCAGTACTTC. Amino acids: CASRNTWNYEQYF.

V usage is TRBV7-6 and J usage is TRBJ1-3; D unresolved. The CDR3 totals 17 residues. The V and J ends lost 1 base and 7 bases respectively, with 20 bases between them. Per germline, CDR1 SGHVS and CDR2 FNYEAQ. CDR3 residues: CASSLGPNPFVGNTIYF. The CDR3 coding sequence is TGTGCCAGCAGCTTAGGCCCTAATCCGTTCGTCGGGAACACCATATATTTT. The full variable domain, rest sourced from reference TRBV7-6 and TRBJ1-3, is GAGVSQSPRYKVTKRGQDVALRCDPISGHVSLYWYRQALGQGPEFLTYFNYEAQQDKSGLPNDRFSAERPEGSISTLTIQRTEQRDSAMYRCASSLGPNPFVGNTIYFGEGSWLTVV.

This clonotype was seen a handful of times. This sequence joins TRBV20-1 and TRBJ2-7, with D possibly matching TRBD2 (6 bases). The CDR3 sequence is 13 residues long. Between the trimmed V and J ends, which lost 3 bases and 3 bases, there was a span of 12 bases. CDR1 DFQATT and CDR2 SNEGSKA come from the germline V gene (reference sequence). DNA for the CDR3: TGCAGTGCTAGGGGGGGACTGGGCTACGAGCAGTACTTC. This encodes CSARGGLGYEQYF.